Below are 12 T cell receptor beta chains sequenced from a single sample in a study of blood T cell repertoires in COVID-19. The repertoire was sequenced with immunoSEQ multiplex PCR; TCRdb's copy has only in-frame clones and lacks some. The table includes about 22,000 clones, roughly 88% detected once. The sequenced sample was peripheral blood. Receptors were obtained from a man aged 80 or over with active or convalescent COVID-19.

The J gene is TRBJ1-4, the V gene TRBV20-1; TRBD1 aligns across 12 bases. CDR1 DFQATT and CDR2 SNEGSKA come from the germline V gene (reference sequence). CDR3 length equals 14 residues. Losses at the gene ends were 3 bases for V and 8 bases for J; bases not matched to a gene: 4. CDR3 in amino acids: CSASGTGGLEKLFF. The CDR3 DNA follows: TGCAGTGCTAGTGGGACAGGGGGCTTGGAAAAACTGTTTTTT.

The chain recombines TRBV5-5 with TRBJ2-3, with TRBD2 as a possible D gene (6 bases). The V gene lost 3 bases and the J gene lost 2 bases, with 13 bases spanning the gap. From germline, CDR1 is SGHKS and CDR2 YYEKEE (reference sequence). The CDR3 spans 15 residues. CDR3 region: CASSSAAGFTDTQYF. The CDR3 DNA sequence: TGTGCCAGCAGCTCGGCGGCGGGGTTCACAGATACGCAGTATTTT.

V usage is TRBV10-3 and J usage is TRBJ2-1; tentative D call: TRBD2 (5 bases). The CDR3 spans 15 residues. The V gene lost 5 bases and the J gene lost 4 bases, with 15 bases spanning the gap. Per the germline V gene, CDR1 is ENHRY and CDR2 is SYGVKD. The CDR3 bases are TGTGCCATCAGTCGGGATGGCCCGGGGTACAATGAGCAGTTCTTC. Encoded protein: CAISRDGPGYNEQFF.

The genes are TRBV4-1 and TRBJ2-7; D may be TRBD2 (5 bases). Germline CDR1 and CDR2: MGHRA and YSYEKL. This CDR3 has 15 residues. Trimming left V 0 bases short and J 2 bases short, with 11 bases between. The DNA of the CDR3 is TGCGCCAGCAGCCAAGAATGGGAGACGACCTACGAGCAGTACTTC. This gives the protein CASSQEWETTYEQYF.

The chain is built from TRBV7-2 and TRBJ2-1; weak D call: TRBD1 (6 bases). Germline loops: CDR1 SGHTA, CDR2 FQGNSA. The CDR3 extends over 14 amino acids. The germline V and J ends were trimmed by 3 bases and 8 bases, with 14 bases remaining between them. As DNA, the CDR3 is TGTGCCAGCAGCTTCAACAGGGAAGTCTATGAGCAGTTCTTC. Translation: CASSFNREVYEQFF.

The V call is TRBV7-2, the J call TRBJ2-7, with 8 bases aligning to TRBD1. Germline CDR1 reads SGHTA; CDR2 reads FQGNSA. The length of the CDR3 is 14 residues. Losses at the gene ends were 5 bases for V and 5 bases for J; bases not matched to a gene: 8. The CDR3 nucleotides are TGTGCCAGCAGCGCCCCGGACAGGGCAGACGAGCAGTACTTC. This translates into CASSAPDRADEQYF.

This clone occurred a few times. V usage is TRBV7-6 and J usage is TRBJ2-5; D gene uncertain. CDR3 length: 12 residues. V was pared by 1 base and J by 10 bases, with 10 bases between. Germline assignment: CDR1 SGHVS and CDR2 FNYEAQ. CDR3 sequence reads: CASSLGSEVQYF. CDR3 nucleotide sequence: TGTGCCAGCAGCTTAGGGTCCGAGGTCCAGTACTTC.

J is TRBJ2-1 and V is TRBV6-5, with TRBD2 matching over 10 bases. Losses at the gene ends were 6 bases for V and 7 bases for J; bases not matched to a gene: 9. The CDR3 extends over 15 amino acids. Germline V gene sequence: CDR1 MNHEY, CDR2 SVGAGI. CDR3 residues: CASRTLAGLTNEQFF. The CDR3 DNA reads as TGTGCCAGCAGGACACTAGCGGGATTGACAAATGAGCAGTTCTTC.

The gene calls are TRBV11-2 and TRBJ2-3; 13 positions match TRBD2. There are 18 residues in the CDR3. Germline values: CDR1 SGHAT, CDR2 FQNNGV. The V segment lost 2 bases and the J segment 1 base; nucleotides outside the gene matches: 6. The CDR3 protein is CASSLQGGTSGGTDTQYF. The CDR3 DNA reads as TGTGCCAGCAGCTTACAAGGAGGGACTAGCGGGGGCACAGATACGCAGTATTTT.

The CDR3 is CASSFDGGDGEQFF. CDR3 in DNA: TGCGCCAGCAGCTTTGACGGGGGGGATGGTGAGCAGTTCTTC. V usage is TRBV5-1 and J usage is TRBJ2-1; TRBD2 matches at 8 bases. In germline, CDR1 is SGHRS, CDR2 YFSETQ. The CDR3 length is 14 residues. V lost 2 bases to trimming and J lost 9 bases; unmatched junction nucleotides: 7.

The chain is built from TRBV3-1 (or the pseudogene TRBV3-2) and TRBJ2-7; 12 bases agree with TRBD1. Losses at the gene ends were 4 bases for V and 6 bases for J; bases not matched to a gene: 7. CDR3 length: 15 residues. Germline assignment: CDR1 LGHDT and CDR2 YNNKEL (reference sequence). CDR3 region: CASSRSGTGGGEQYF. The CDR3 nucleotides read TGTGCCAGCAGCCGATCGGGGACAGGGGGCGGCGAGCAGTACTTC.

V gene TRBV7-8 combines with J gene TRBJ2-1; D not resolved. V was trimmed by 6 bases and J by 9 bases, leaving 9 bases between them. CDR3 size: 11 residues. The germline V gene encodes CDR1 SGHVS and CDR2 FQNEAQ. In DNA, the CDR3 is TGTGCCAGCAGACTATTGGGTGAGCAGTTCTTC. Amino acid sequence: CASRLLGEQFF.